The next 10 T cell receptor beta chains were all read from a single sample in a study of metastatic and nonmetastatic thyroid tumors. None of the patients had undergone any treatment ahead of thyroid surgery. Via MiXCR, TCRdb re-called the PCR reads. The sample holds almost 35,000 clones; about a third are singletons and the top ten take approximately 22%. The sequenced sample consisted of tumor tissue. The origin of the receptors is a female donor with papillary thyroid cancer or a benign thyroid nodule (not recorded which). Some clones in this sample may be carry-over from other donors' samples.

This clone was detected ten times or more. The V and J genes are TRBV7-8 and TRBJ2-1; D assignment may be TRBD1 or TRBD2 (6 bases each). Germline CDR1 SGHVS, CDR2 FQNEAQ. The CDR3 spans 15 residues. V was clipped by 4 bases and J by 7 bases, with 17 bases between them. The CDR3 protein is CASSSAGVRGNEQFF. DNA of the CDR3: TGTGCCAGCAGCTCGGCAGGGGTCCGGGGGAATGAGCAGTTCTTC. Full variable domain (remainder filled in from reference TRBV7-8 and TRBJ2-1): GAGVSQSPRYKVAKRGQDVALRCDPISGHVSLFWYQQALGQGPEFLTYFQNEAQLDKSGLPSDRFFAERPEGSVSTLKIQRTQQEDSAVYLCASSSAGVRGNEQFFGPGTRLTVL.

This clone was picked up a small number of times. The chain has TRBV19 and TRBJ1-2; tentatively, D is TRBD1 (6 bases). CDR1 LNHDA and CDR2 SQIVND come from the germline V gene (reference sequence). V was trimmed by 8 bases and J by 5 bases, leaving 18 bases between them. This CDR3 has 14 amino acids. The CDR3 region is CASSLRGQGYGYTF. The CDR3 coding sequence is TGTGCCAGTTCCCTCCGCGGGCAGGGGTATGGCTACACCTTC.

This clone came up a few times. The rearrangement uses TRBV24-1 and TRBJ2-1, with D perhaps TRBD2 (6 bases). Trimming left V 2 bases short and J 4 bases short, with 14 bases between. This CDR3 contains 16 residues. Germline V CDR1 and CDR2: KGHDR, SFDVKD. CDR3 residues: CATSDSRDWRYNEQFF. In nucleotides, the CDR3 is TGTGCCACCAGTGATTCCAGGGACTGGAGATACAATGAGCAGTTCTTC.

This clone was counted between two and nine times. The chain joins TRBV25-1 to TRBJ2-7, with 8 bases fitting TRBD2. Germline trimming cut 1 base from V and 4 bases from J; bases unmatched to any gene: 3. The germline gives CDR1 MGHDK, CDR2 SYGVNS. This CDR3 has 14 residues. CDR3 in amino acids: CASSEWAGGYEQYF. The CDR3 bases are TGTGCCAGCAGTGAATGGGCGGGAGGATACGAGCAGTACTTC.

The chain uses TRBV7-2 and TRBJ1-1; D is unclear. Trimming removed 7 bases at V and 1 base at J, with 13 bases between. CDR3 length: 14 residues. In germline, CDR1 is SGHTA, CDR2 FQGNSA. This chain's CDR3 is CASKWGTQNTEAFF. As DNA, the CDR3 is TGTGCCAGCAAGTGGGGAACCCAGAACACTGAAGCTTTCTTT. The full variable domain, with the rest looked up from reference TRBV7-2 and TRBJ1-1, is GAGVSQSPSNKVTEKGKDVELRCDPISGHTALYWYRQSLGQGLEFLIYFQGNSAPDKSGLPSDRFSAERTGGSVSTLTIQRTQQEDSAVYLCASKWGTQNTEAFFGQGTRLTVV.

The CDR3 nucleotides are TGTGCCAGCAGAAGGGTAGGGGCCACCGCGGGGTCACCCCTCCACTTT. This sequence encodes CASRRVGATAGSPLHF. V usage is TRBV11-2 and J usage is TRBJ1-6, with a weak D call TRBD1 (5 bases). The V gene's germline CDR1 is SGHAT and CDR2 FQNNGV. The CDR3 length is 16 residues. V gave up 6 bases and J gave up 10 bases, with 22 bases separating them. The complete variable domain, with remaining parts taken from reference TRBV11-2 and TRBJ1-6, reads EAGVAQSPRYKIIEKRQSVAFWCNPISGHATLYWYQQILGQGPKLLIQFQNNGVVDDSQLPKDRFSAERLKGVDSTLKIQPAKLEDSAVYLCASRRVGATAGSPLHFGNGTRLTVT.

This clone was found many times. V gene TRBV3-1 combines with J gene TRBJ2-1, with 7 positions matching TRBD2. The germline CDR1 and CDR2 sequences are LGHDT and YNNKEL (reference sequence). V gave up 0 bases and J gave up 2 bases; unmatched junction bases: 4. The CDR3 is 16 residues long. CDR3 nucleotide sequence: TGTGCCAGCAGCCAAGACGGGCTAGCGGCCTACAATGAGCAGTTCTTC. Protein product: CASSQDGLAAYNEQFF.

The chain links TRBV7-3 to TRBJ1-1, with a weak D call TRBD1 (5 bases). The CDR3 is 14 amino acids. Germline V lookup: CDR1 SGHTA, CDR2 FQGTGA. The germline V and J ends were trimmed by 5 bases and 6 bases, with 16 bases remaining between them. CDR3 amino acids: CASSPGGGIAEAFF. CDR3 nucleotide sequence: TGTGCCAGCAGCCCAGGTGGGGGGATCGCTGAAGCTTTCTTT.

By frequency in the sample, this clone is medium-sized (0.01 to 0.1%). The chain employs TRBV7-2 and TRBJ2-1; TRBD1 matches at 7 bases. The J segment lost 5 bases and the V segment lost 5 bases, leaving 12 bases of the junction unmatched. The CDR3 length is 16 residues. CDR1 and CDR2 (germline): SGHTA, FQGNSA. The CDR3: CASSPHTGAWDNEQFF. CDR3 DNA sequence: TGTGCCAGCAGCCCCCACACAGGGGCGTGGGACAATGAGCAGTTCTTC.

The chain recombines TRBV19 with TRBJ1-2, with D unresolved. The V end was cut by 5 bases, the J end by 0 bases, with 16 bases between. The CDR3 consists of 16 residues. The germline V gene has CDR1 LNHDA and CDR2 SQIVND (reference sequence). CDR3 loop: CASSSPSLTTNYGYTF. As DNA, the CDR3 is TGTGCCAGTAGTTCCCCTTCGCTGACGACTAACTATGGCTACACCTTC.